This TCR beta chain appears in the sequencing data of a study of vaccination effects on CD4 cells after COVID-19. This clone has a single count. Its matching antigen is unknown. General study findings and limits: Long after vaccination, the clones induced by infection and by vaccine shrank markedly in size.

At the end of more than 8 days of culture, CD4+ T cells were isolated. Nucleocapsid antibody tests were negative, and the vaccine recipients had no prior SARS-CoV-2 infection. At days 3 and 7, half of the medium was exchanged for IL-2 medium. Germline values: CDR1 LGHNA, CDR2 YSLEER. This CDR3 has 14 amino acids. The V gene lost 3 bases and the J gene lost 9 bases, with 17 bases spanning the gap. The protocol was immunoSEQ multiplex PCR, while the TCRdb copy is restricted to in-frame clones and leaves out a portion. The sample lists over 45,000 clones; over 65% were seen once. The clonotype comes from a human donor who received a COVID-19 vaccine. V and J are TRBV4-3 and TRBJ1-1; D may be TRBD1 (6 bases). Specimen: CD4+ T cells from PBMCs cultured without peptide, collected before COVID-19 vaccination. CDR3 loop: CASSHMGLGTQAFF. The CDR3, as DNA: TGCGCCAGCAGCCATATGGGATTGGGGACACAAGCTTTCTTT.